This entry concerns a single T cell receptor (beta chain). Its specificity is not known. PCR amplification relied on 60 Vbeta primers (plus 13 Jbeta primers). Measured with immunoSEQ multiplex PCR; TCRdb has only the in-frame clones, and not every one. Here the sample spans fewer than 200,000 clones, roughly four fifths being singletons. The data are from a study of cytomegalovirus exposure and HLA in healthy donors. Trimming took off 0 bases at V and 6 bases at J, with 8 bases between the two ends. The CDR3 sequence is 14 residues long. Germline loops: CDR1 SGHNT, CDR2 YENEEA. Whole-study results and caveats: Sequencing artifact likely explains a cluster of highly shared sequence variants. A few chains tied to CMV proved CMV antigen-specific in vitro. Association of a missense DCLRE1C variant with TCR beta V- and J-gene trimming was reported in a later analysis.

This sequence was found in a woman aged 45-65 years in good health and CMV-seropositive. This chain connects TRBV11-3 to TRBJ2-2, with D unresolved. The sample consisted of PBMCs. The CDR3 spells CASSLDGPAGELFF. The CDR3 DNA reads TGTGCCAGCAGCTTAGATGGGCCCGCCGGGGAGCTGTTTTTT.